The rows below give T cell receptor beta chains drawn from one sample of a study of vaccination effects on CD4 cells after COVID-19. Which antigens these TCRs recognize remains unknown. Libraries were prepared by immunoSEQ multiplex PCR; TCRdb keeps only in-frame clonotypes and omits some of them. This sample has 45,000 to 55,000 clones, with 65% to 75% found just once. The material sequenced was CD4+ T cells from PBMCs cultured without peptide, taken after COVID-19 vaccination. All receptors derive from a human donor who had a prior SARS-CoV-2 infection. The CDR3 runs from the conserved cysteine through the conserved F or W. Fields, in order: J gene, V gene, clone size, CDR3 protein. Size values are once, few and many counts, or a class for expanded clones, and some rows have none.

TRBJ2-2	TRBV7-7	.	CASSLFGGNTGELFF
TRBJ2-2	TRBV21-1	.	CASSKGQITNPMGMSGELFF
TRBJ2-1	TRBV7-3	few	CASSTGRREIHEQFF
TRBJ2-5	TRBV4-2	.	CASSLGVAGGGETQYF
TRBJ2-1	TRBV7-3	few	CASSLQGPPYNEQFF
TRBJ2-1	TRBV5-1	.	CASSFQGTNEQFF
TRBJ1-3	TRBV29-1	.	CSVGFNGNTIYF
TRBJ1-2	TRBV6-1	.	CASSDVSRGGYTF
TRBJ1-1	TRBV29-1	once	CSSSRDRRAFF
TRBJ2-2	TRBV11-2	once	CASSFVRGKTGELFF
TRBJ2-4	TRBV23-1	.	CASSQFRLAGRRGAKNIQYF
TRBJ2-3	TRBV14	.	CASSSYGTSGSEAQYF
TRBJ1-2	TRBV19	.	CASSQLVQVYGYTF
TRBJ2-5	TRBV12-3/TRBV12-4	.	CASSWTTQETQYF
TRBJ2-3	TRBV3-1/TRBV3-2	.	CASSQGLGGGTQYF
TRBJ2-3	TRBV6-5	.	CASSLAPTTDTQYF
TRBJ1-5	TRBV19	.	CASSIGGAGSNQPQHF
TRBJ1-5	TRBV4-1	.	CASSQGEGYQPQHF
TRBJ2-3	TRBV27	.	CASSLLFLRATDTQYF
TRBJ1-2	TRBV6-2/TRBV6-3	.	CASGQSGGYTF
TRBJ2-3	TRBV18	.	CASSETGADTQYF
TRBJ2-7	TRBV18	.	CASSGGLAGSYEQYF
TRBJ2-1	TRBV11-3	few	CASSIGRTSGGYNEQFF
TRBJ2-7	TRBV4-1	.	CASSQAPFTSDAGQYF
TRBJ2-7	TRBV19	.	CASRGRNSYEQYF
TRBJ1-3	TRBV4-1	.	CASSRTEIVGTGNTIYF
TRBJ2-7	TRBV6-9	.	CASSLVHEQYF
TRBJ1-2	TRBV2	once	CASSGVAGNYGYTF
TRBJ2-3	TRBV7-2	few	CASSSPKTSPDTQYF
TRBJ1-2	TRBV2	.	CASKAGGSNYGYTF
TRBJ2-7	TRBV18	few	CASSPLGYEQYF
TRBJ2-2	TRBV5-6	.	CASSFVVSSTGELFF
TRBJ2-5	TRBV7-6	.	CASSHPEGQGALGIGETQYF
TRBJ1-6	TRBV27	.	CASSLGFVSSYNSPLHF
TRBJ2-5	TRBV6-5	few	CASSYTGGRSGETQYF
TRBJ2-7	TRBV15	.	CATSRGTGLTSSYEQYF
TRBJ2-2	TRBV3-1/TRBV3-2	.	CASSRIVGQGAGELFF
TRBJ1-2	TRBV4-1	.	CASSRPAGDGYTF
TRBJ1-4	TRBV5-1	.	CASSLRDGEKLFF
TRBJ1-4	TRBV18	once	CASSPPGQGTEKLFF
TRBJ2-1	TRBV5-1	.	CASSLVGNNEQFF
TRBJ1-1	TRBV19	few	CASGDRVGGVDTEAFF
TRBJ2-7	TRBV5-4	.	CASSTGQGLTYEQYF
TRBJ1-5	TRBV15	.	CATSGRGTELNQPQHF
TRBJ2-7	TRBV6-1	few	CASSESQGISYEQYF
TRBJ1-4	TRBV19	.	CASTPGGGWGNEKLFF
TRBJ2-5	TRBV4-3	.	CASSQFPYAGGTQYF
TRBJ1-5	TRBV18	.	CASSPRDGGPKPQHF
TRBJ1-2	TRBV7-3	.	CASSPGRGDLGYTF
TRBJ2-7	TRBV3-1/TRBV3-2	.	CASKRGLYPYEQYF
TRBJ2-1	TRBV7-9	.	CASSPKASGRGYNEQFF
TRBJ2-3	TRBV9	.	CASSVVGGSTDTQYF
TRBJ2-1	TRBV10-3	.	CAISDLLRGEYNEQFF
TRBJ1-3	TRBV6-6	.	CASSPTGNTIYF
TRBJ2-2	TRBV30	.	CAWTPLGLAGGSGELFF
TRBJ2-7	TRBV6-5	.	CASSIAGANYEQYF
TRBJ2-5	TRBV3-1/TRBV3-2	once	CASSQVLRRQETQYF
TRBJ2-7	TRBV9	once	CASSGQYEQYF
TRBJ2-6	TRBV6-5	.	CASTYRGSGANVLTF
TRBJ1-4	TRBV5-1	.	CASSPGPGEKLFF